The 6 T cell receptor beta chains below come from one sample, sequenced in a study of T cells after yellow fever vaccination. TCRdb used MiXCR to reprocess the 5' RACE reads, holding one entry per CDR3 protein. There are approximately 330,000 distinct CDR3 sequences in the sample; about an eighth occur only once, and approximately 3.3% lies in the top ten. The source was CD4+ T cells sorted from PBMCs, collected 15 days after the yellow fever booster vaccination. The origin of the receptors is a man in his late teens or twenties who received the YFV17D yellow fever vaccine.

This rearrangement joins TRBV4-3 to TRBJ2-3; D could derive from TRBD1 or TRBD2 (6 bases each). Germline values: CDR1 LGHNA, CDR2 YSLEER. Trimming removed 1 base from V and 2 bases from J, with 13 bases in between. The CDR3 is made up of 16 amino acids. The CDR3 bases are TGCGCCAGCAGCCAAGTAGTTGGGGGGCCCACAGATACGCAGTATTTT. Residues: CASSQVVGGPTDTQYF.

This clonotype was observed at least ten times. This chain links TRBV5-1 with TRBJ2-1; weak D call: TRBD1 (6 bases). Trimming cost V 4 bases and J 5 bases, with 10 bases left between them. CDR3 length: 13 residues. Germline V gene data show CDR1 as SGHRS and CDR2 as YFSETQ. The DNA for the CDR3 is TGCGCCAGCAGCGACAGGACGGACAATGAGCAGTTCTTC. It translates to CASSDRTDNEQFF.

The V gene is TRBV9, the J gene TRBJ2-3; TRBD2 matches at 8 bases. CDR1 and CDR2 from the germline V gene are SGDLS and YYNGEE. The CDR3 sequence is 16 residues long. Losses at the gene ends were 4 bases for V and 4 bases for J; bases not matched to a gene: 11. DNA of the CDR3: TGTGCCAGCAGCTTTAGAATCGGGGGGGCCTCAGATACGCAGTATTTT. Residues: CASSFRIGGASDTQYF.

This clonotype was counted only a few times. The chain joins TRBV6-5 to TRBJ2-2; D remains unclear. The CDR3 loop spans 18 amino acids. Trimming shortened V by 6 bases and J by 0 bases, and 20 bases separated the two germline ends. Germline-derived CDR1 and CDR2 are MNHEY and SVGAGI. The CDR3 sequence: CASRMGYGRFANTGELFF. CDR3 DNA: TGTGCCAGCAGAATGGGTTATGGACGGTTCGCGAACACCGGGGAGCTGTTTTTT.

This chain links TRBV5-4 with TRBJ2-5; possibly TRBD1 for D (7 bases). Germline-derived CDR1 and CDR2 are SGHNT and YYREEE (reference sequence). The CDR3 totals 14 residues. The V end lost 4 bases, the J end lost 4 bases, and 14 bases lay between the germline ends. DNA of the CDR3: TGTGCCAGCAGCCAAAACAGGGGAGGAGAGACCCAGTACTTC. Amino acids: CASSQNRGGETQYF. Full variable domain (rest looked up from reference TRBV5-4 and TRBJ2-5): ETGVTQSPTHLIKTRGQQVTLRCSSQSGHNTVSWYQQALGQGPQFIFQYYREEENGRGNFPPRFSGLQFPNYSSELNVNALELDDSALYLCASSQNRGGETQYFGPGTRLLVL.

The chain combines TRBV10-3 with TRBJ2-5; D might be TRBD2 (7 bases). Germline CDR1 reads ENHRY; CDR2 reads SYGVKD. CDR3 length equals 13 residues. The ends were cut back, 0 bases at V and 9 bases at J, with 11 bases in the middle. CDR3 protein: CAISESTGRAQYF. In DNA form, the CDR3 reads TGTGCCATCAGTGAGTCCACAGGGAGGGCCCAGTACTTC.